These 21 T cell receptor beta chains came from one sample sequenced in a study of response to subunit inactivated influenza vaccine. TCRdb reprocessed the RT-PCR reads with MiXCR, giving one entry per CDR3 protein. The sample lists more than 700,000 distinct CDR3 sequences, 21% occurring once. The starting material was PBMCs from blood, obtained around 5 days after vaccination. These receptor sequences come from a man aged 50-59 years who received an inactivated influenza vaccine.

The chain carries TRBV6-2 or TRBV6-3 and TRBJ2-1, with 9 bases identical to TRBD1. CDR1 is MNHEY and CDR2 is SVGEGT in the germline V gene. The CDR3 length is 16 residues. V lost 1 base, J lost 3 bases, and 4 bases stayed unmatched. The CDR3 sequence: CASSYYGTGNYNEQFF. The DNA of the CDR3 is TGTGCCAGCAGTTACTACGGGACAGGGAACTACAATGAGCAGTTCTTC.

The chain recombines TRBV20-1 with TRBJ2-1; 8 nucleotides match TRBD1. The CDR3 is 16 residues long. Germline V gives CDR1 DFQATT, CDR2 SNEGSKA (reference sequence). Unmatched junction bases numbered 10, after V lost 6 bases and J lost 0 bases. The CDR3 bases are TGCAGTGCGGCGGACAGGGCCCCGAGCTCCTACAATGAGCAGTTCTTC. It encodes CSAADRAPSSYNEQFF.

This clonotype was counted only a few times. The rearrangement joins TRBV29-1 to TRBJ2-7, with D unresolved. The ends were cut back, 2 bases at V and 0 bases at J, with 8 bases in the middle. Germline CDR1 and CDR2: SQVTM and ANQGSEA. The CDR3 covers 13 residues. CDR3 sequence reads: CSVESPDSYEQYF. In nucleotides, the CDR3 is TGCAGCGTTGAAAGCCCCGACTCCTACGAGCAGTACTTC.

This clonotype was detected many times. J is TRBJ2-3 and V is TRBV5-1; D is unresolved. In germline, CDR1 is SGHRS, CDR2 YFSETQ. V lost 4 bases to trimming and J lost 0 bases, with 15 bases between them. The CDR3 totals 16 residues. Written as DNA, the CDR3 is TGCGCCAGCAGCCCCCGGGTCTCGATCAGCACAGATACGCAGTATTTT. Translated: CASSPRVSISTDTQYF.

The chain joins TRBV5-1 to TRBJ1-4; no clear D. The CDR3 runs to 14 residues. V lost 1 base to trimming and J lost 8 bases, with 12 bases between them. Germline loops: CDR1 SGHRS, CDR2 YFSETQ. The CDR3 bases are TGCGCCAGCAGCTTGAAACTGGGTGACGAAAAACTGTTTTTT. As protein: CASSLKLGDEKLFF.

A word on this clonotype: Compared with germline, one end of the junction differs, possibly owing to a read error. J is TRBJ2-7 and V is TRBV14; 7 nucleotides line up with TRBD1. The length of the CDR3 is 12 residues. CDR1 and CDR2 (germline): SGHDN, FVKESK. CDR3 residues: CASRRETGQLRF. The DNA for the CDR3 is TGTGCCAGCAGAAGGGAAACGGGACAGTTGAGGTTC.

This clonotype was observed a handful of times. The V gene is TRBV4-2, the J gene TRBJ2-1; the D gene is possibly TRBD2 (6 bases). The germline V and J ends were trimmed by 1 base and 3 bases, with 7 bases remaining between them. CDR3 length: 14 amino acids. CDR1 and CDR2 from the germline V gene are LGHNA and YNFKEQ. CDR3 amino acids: CASSQGTNYNEQFF. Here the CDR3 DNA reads TGTGCCAGCAGCCAAGGGACTAACTACAATGAGCAGTTCTTC.

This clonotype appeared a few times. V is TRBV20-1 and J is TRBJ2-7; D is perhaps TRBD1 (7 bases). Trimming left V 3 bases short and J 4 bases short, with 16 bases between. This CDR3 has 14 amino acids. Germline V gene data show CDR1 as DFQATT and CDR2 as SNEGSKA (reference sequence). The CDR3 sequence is CSASGWTGGYEQYF. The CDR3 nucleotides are TGCAGTGCTAGCGGATGGACAGGAGGGTACGAGCAGTACTTC.

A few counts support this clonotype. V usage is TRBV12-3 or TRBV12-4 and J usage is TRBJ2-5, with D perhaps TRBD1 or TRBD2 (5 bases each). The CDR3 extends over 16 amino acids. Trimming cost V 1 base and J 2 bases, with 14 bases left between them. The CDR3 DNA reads TGTGCCAGCAGTTTAGTCGGCCCCTGGGGGCAAGAGACCCAGTACTTC. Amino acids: CASSLVGPWGQETQYF.

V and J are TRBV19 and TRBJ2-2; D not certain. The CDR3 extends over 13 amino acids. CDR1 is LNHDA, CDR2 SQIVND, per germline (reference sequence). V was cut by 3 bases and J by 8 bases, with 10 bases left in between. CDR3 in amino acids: CASSMGVRGELFF. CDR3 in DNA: TGTGCCAGTAGTATGGGCGTTCGAGGGGAGCTGTTTTTT.

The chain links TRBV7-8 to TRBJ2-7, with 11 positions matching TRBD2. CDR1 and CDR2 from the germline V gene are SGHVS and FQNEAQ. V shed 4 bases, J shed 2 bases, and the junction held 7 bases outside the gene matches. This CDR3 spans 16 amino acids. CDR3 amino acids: CASSSRLAGTTYEQYF. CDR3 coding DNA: TGTGCCAGCAGCTCCAGACTAGCGGGGACAACCTACGAGCAGTACTTC.

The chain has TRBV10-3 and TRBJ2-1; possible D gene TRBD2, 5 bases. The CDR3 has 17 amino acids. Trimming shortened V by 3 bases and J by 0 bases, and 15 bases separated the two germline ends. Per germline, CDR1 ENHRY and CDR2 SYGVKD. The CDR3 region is CAISEVGRTSSYNEQFF. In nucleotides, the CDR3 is TGTGCCATCAGTGAAGTGGGGAGAACGAGCTCCTACAATGAGCAGTTCTTC.

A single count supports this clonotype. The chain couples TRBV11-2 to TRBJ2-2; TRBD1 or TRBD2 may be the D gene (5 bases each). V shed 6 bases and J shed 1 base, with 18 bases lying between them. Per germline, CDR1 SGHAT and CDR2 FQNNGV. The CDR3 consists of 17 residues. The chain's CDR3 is CASRIRPGPLNTGELFF. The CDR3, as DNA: TGTGCCAGCAGGATCCGCCCGGGACCGCTGAACACCGGGGAGCTGTTTTTT.

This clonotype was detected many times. The CDR3 DNA follows: TGCGCCAGCAGCTCGGGGACTACAGTCACAGATACGCAGTATTTT. This sequence encodes CASSSGTTVTDTQYF. This chain links TRBV5-1 with TRBJ2-3; the match to TRBD2 covers 7 bases. The CDR3 spans 15 residues. The junction had 6 bases not matched to a gene; V was cut back by 3 bases and J by 2 bases. Germline-derived CDR1 and CDR2 are SGHRS and YFSETQ.

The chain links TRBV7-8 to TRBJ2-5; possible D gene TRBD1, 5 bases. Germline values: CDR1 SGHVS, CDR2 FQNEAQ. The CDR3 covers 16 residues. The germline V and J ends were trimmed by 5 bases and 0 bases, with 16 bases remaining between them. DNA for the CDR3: TGTGCCAGCAGCCTTCAGACAAGGGGCTACCAAGAGACCCAGTACTTC. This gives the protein CASSLQTRGYQETQYF.

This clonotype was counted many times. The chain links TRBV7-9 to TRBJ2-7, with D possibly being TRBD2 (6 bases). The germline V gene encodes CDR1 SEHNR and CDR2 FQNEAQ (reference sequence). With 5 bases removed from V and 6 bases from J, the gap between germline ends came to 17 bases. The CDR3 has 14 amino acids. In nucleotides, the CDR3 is TGTGCCAGCAGCCGACTAGATACCTTCTCCGAGCAGTACTTC. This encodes CASSRLDTFSEQYF.

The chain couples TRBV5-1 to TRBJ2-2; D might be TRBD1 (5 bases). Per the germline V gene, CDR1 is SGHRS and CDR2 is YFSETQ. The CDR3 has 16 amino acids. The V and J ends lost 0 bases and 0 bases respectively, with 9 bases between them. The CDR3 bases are TGCGCCAGCAGCTTGGGGGGCGAAGCGAACACCGGGGAGCTGTTTTTT. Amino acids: CASSLGGEANTGELFF. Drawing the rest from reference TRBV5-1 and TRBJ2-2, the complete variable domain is KAGVTQTPRYLIKTRGQQVTLSCSPISGHRSVSWYQQTPGQGLQFLFEYFSETQRNKGNFPGRFSGRQFSNSRSEMNVSTLELGDSALYLCASSLGGEANTGELFFGEGSRLTVL.

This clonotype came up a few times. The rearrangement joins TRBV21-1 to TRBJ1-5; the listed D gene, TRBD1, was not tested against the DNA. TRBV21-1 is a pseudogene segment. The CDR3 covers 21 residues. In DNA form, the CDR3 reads TGTGCCAGCAGCAAACTTGAGGACAGGGGGCTGAGGGTCTATAGCAATCAGCCCCAGCATTTT. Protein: CASSKLEDRGLRVYSNQPQHF.

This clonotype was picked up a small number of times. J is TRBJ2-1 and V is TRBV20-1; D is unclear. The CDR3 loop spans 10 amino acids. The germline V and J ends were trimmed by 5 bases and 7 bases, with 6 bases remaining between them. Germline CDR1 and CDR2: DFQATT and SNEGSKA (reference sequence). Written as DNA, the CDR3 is TGCAGTGCTGCACCTAATGAGCAGTTCTTC. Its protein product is CSAAPNEQFF.

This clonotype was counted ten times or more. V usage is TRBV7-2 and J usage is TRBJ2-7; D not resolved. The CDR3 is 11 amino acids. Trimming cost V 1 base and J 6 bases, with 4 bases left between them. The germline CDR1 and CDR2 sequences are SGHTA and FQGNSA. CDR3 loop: CASSLDSEQYF. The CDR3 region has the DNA TGTGCCAGCAGCTTAGACTCCGAGCAGTACTTC. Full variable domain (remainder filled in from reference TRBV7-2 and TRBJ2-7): GAGVSQSPSNKVTEKGKDVELRCDPISGHTALYWYRQSLGQGLEFLIYFQGNSAPDKSGLPSDRFSAERTGGSVSTLTIQRTQQEDSAVYLCASSLDSEQYFGPGTRLTVT.

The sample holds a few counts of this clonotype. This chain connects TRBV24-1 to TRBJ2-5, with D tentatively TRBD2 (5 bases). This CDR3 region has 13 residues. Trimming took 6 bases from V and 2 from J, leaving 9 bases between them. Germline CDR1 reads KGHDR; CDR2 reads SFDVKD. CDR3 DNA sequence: TGTGCCACCAGTCCGAGCGGTCAAGAGACCCAGTACTTC. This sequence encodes CATSPSGQETQYF.